This TCR beta chain was observed in a study of T cell responses to AZD1222 COVID-19 vaccine. Across the whole study: Recipients boosted at about 4 weeks or about 12 weeks are pooled.

The germline CDR1 and CDR2 sequences are SNHLY and FYNNEI. V shed 2 bases and J shed 4 bases, with 8 bases lying between them. The CDR3 loop spans 14 amino acids. Sequencing used immunoSEQ multiplex PCR; TCRdb keeps in-frame clones, though not all of them. Of 120,000 or so clones in the sample, about 88% were seen once. This specimen was peripheral blood, taken on day 0 of AZD1222 vaccination. The rearrangement uses TRBV2 and TRBJ2-2; D may be TRBD2 (6 bases). This receptor was taken from an adult in good health. CDR3 region: CASSESGGTGELFF. CDR3 nucleotide sequence: TGTGCCAGCAGTGAATCCGGGGGCACCGGGGAGCTGTTTTTT.